The source of this TCR beta chain is a study of graft-versus-host responses after intestinal transplantation. Sequenced by immunoSEQ multiplex PCR; TCRdb stores in-frame clones only, minus some. The sample includes more than 70,000 clones, around 93% of them seen just once. As regards this clone: The antigen remains unidentified.

V was clipped by 2 bases and J by 4 bases; unmatched bases: 3. Looked up from germline, CDR1 is MGHRA and CDR2 is YSYEKL. There are 14 residues in the CDR3. The chain recombines TRBV4-1 with TRBJ2-7, with 9 bases identical to TRBD1. The sequences come from unstimulated CD8+ T cells sorted from spleen or lymph node cells, collected before transplant. This clonotype was sampled from a human donor who was the organ donor for an intestinal transplant. DNA of the CDR3: TGCGCCAGCAGCCAACGGACAGGGGCGTACGAGCAGTACTTC. Translated: CASSQRTGAYEQYF.